The 21 T cell receptor beta chains below were found in one sample sequenced in a study of T cells in Graves' hyperthyroidism and ophthalmopathy (dated by TCRdb to between 2019 and 2020). Library creation used multiplex PCR. TCRdb lists the instrument as Illumina HiSeq 2000. The TCR beta CDR3 regions were amplified from RNA transcripts. The first round of RT-PCR for the TCR CDR3 was performed with the HTBI primer set and the Qiagen OneStep RT-PCR kit. Using fastp at Q25 and MiXCR, TCRdb reprocessed the public reads and kept productive beta chains. Each entry is one CDR3 protein sequence, shown with its most common DNA and genes. The sample table records approximately 590,000 distinct CDR3 sequences; less than 20% of these occur just once. The ten largest make up about 7% of the sample. The sample was blood. These receptors were obtained from a woman aged 25 to 39 with Graves' hyperthyroidism.

This clonotype appeared many times. The chain joins TRBV3-1 to TRBJ1-1; no definite D call. This CDR3 has 14 amino acids. From germline, CDR1 is LGHDT and CDR2 YNNKEL (reference sequence). Trimming left V 0 bases short and J 1 base short, with 6 bases between. CDR3 amino acids: CASSQETANTEAFF. The CDR3 DNA sequence: TGTGCCAGCAGCCAAGAAACCGCGAACACTGAAGCTTTCTTT.

This clonotype was counted a few times. Just one base apart from a much larger clone, this may be a read error. This sequence joins TRBV6-1 and TRBJ2-7, with a possible D match to TRBD2 (6 bases). Trimming stripped 10 bases from V and 5 bases from J, with 21 bases between. Germline CDR1 MNHNS, CDR2 SASEGT. CDR3 length equals 14 residues. The CDR3 loop is CATRTNGPYDEQYF. Here the CDR3 DNA reads TGTGCCACTAGGACTAACGGGCCTTACGACGAGCAGTACTTC.

This chain links TRBV6-2 or TRBV6-3 with TRBJ2-1; D is unresolved. Trimming stripped 0 bases from V and 8 bases from J, with 14 bases between. Germline lookup yields CDR1 MNHEY and CDR2 SVGEGT. The CDR3 has 15 residues. Here the CDR3 reads CASSYSARWIDEQFF. The CDR3 DNA sequence: TGTGCCAGCAGTTACTCTGCGCGTTGGATCGATGAGCAGTTCTTC.

The chain recombines TRBV19 with TRBJ2-7; TRBD2 is a possible D gene (5 bases). Germline-derived CDR1 and CDR2 are LNHDA and SQIVND (reference sequence). Between the trimmed V and J ends, which lost 5 bases and 0 bases, there was a span of 14 bases. The length of the CDR3 is 15 residues. The chain's CDR3 is CASSSEGEVSYEQYF. CDR3 in DNA: TGTGCCAGTAGTTCCGAGGGAGAGGTCTCCTACGAGCAGTACTTC.

Many counts were recorded for this clonotype. This chain joins TRBV10-1 and TRBJ2-1, with TRBD2 as a possible D gene (5 bases). The CDR3 has 14 residues. The V gene lost 2 bases and the J gene lost 10 bases, with 15 bases spanning the gap. CDR1 is WNHNN, CDR2 SYGVQD, per germline (reference sequence). CDR3 amino acids: CASSEMTSGAEQFF. Here the CDR3 DNA reads TGCGCCAGCAGTGAGATGACAAGCGGAGCCGAGCAGTTCTTC.

This clonotype was observed at least ten times. The gene calls are TRBV5-5 and TRBJ2-7; D unclear. Germline lookup yields CDR1 SGHKS and CDR2 YYEKEE (reference sequence). This CDR3 spans 13 amino acids. Trimming shortened V by 0 bases and J by 2 bases, and 6 bases separated the two germline ends. The CDR3 is CASSLAPPYEQYF. CDR3 in DNA: TGTGCCAGCAGCTTGGCCCCACCCTACGAGCAGTACTTC.

As to this clonotype: Possible read error: a much larger clone is one base away. The chain links TRBV6-5 to TRBJ1-1; D call uncertain. This CDR3 contains 16 residues. CDR1 MNHEY and CDR2 SVGAGI come from the germline V gene. V gave up 0 bases and J gave up 2 bases, with 13 bases separating them. As DNA, the CDR3 is TGTGCCAGCAGTTACTCGGAGTCCCCAGGAAACACTGAAGCTTTCTTT. Residues: CASSYSESPGNTEAFF.

The sample holds many counts of this clonotype. The gene calls are TRBV28 and TRBJ2-7; 9 bases are shared with TRBD1. This CDR3 spans 16 amino acids. V shed 1 base, J shed 4 bases, and the junction held 8 bases outside the gene matches. Germline values: CDR1 MDHEN, CDR2 SYDVKM. The CDR3 DNA follows: TGTGCCAGCAGTTTATTCGCCGGGACAGGGTCTTACGAGCAGTACTTC. It specifies CASSLFAGTGSYEQYF. The full variable domain, its missing parts supplied by reference TRBV28 and TRBJ2-7, is DVKVTQSSRYLVKRTGEKVFLECVQDMDHENMFWYRQDPGLGLRLIYFSYDVKMKEKGDIPEGYSVSREKKERFSLILESASTNQTSMYLCASSLFAGTGSYEQYFGPGTRLTVT.

Many counts were recorded for this clonotype. The V and J genes are TRBV20-1 and TRBJ2-3; TRBD2 matches at 9 bases. J lost 3 bases, V lost 6 bases, and 7 bases had no gene match. The CDR3 contains 14 residues. Germline lookup yields CDR1 DFQATT and CDR2 SNEGSKA (reference sequence). Here the CDR3 DNA reads TGCAGTGCCGCGACTAGCGGAGTTACAGATACGCAGTATTTT. Translated, it gives CSAATSGVTDTQYF.

This clonotype was seen repeatedly, ten times or more. This rearrangement joins TRBV7-2 to TRBJ2-2; 7 nucleotides align to TRBD2. The ends lost 7 bases at V and 1 base at J; junction bases unmatched: 6. The germline CDR1 and CDR2 sequences are SGHTA and FQGNSA. This CDR3 comprises 15 residues. The CDR3: CASTGRPVNTGELFF. In DNA form, the CDR3 reads TGTGCCAGCACCGGGAGGCCCGTGAACACCGGGGAGCTGTTTTTT.

This clonotype was recorded a few times. The chain joins TRBV27 to TRBJ1-2; no clear D gene. The CDR3 runs 13 residues. The V end lost 0 bases, the J end lost 5 bases, and 7 bases lay between the germline ends. Germline values: CDR1 MNHEY, CDR2 SMNVEV (reference sequence). CDR3: CASSLSMEYGYTF. In nucleotides, the CDR3 is TGTGCCAGCAGTTTATCGATGGAGTATGGCTACACCTTC.

In this sample, this clonotype turned up many times. CDR3 sequence (DNA): TGTGCCAGCAGTGGACAGGTCTCCTACAATGAGCAGTTCTTC. It specifies CASSGQVSYNEQFF. The rearrangement joins TRBV6-1 to TRBJ2-1, with D maybe TRBD1 (6 bases). V lost 4 bases and J 0 bases, leaving 7 bases between the germline ends. The CDR3 runs to 14 residues. Germline CDR1 MNHNS, CDR2 SASEGT.

This clonotype was counted many times. The rearrangement links TRBV12-3 or TRBV12-4 to TRBJ1-4; D might be TRBD1 (5 bases). V was shortened by 6 bases and J by 4 bases, with 12 bases between the two germline ends. This CDR3 is built from 14 residues. The CDR3 loop reads CASSWGRVNEKLFF. The CDR3 DNA follows: TGTGCCAGCAGCTGGGGACGGGTTAATGAAAAACTGTTTTTT.

V is TRBV20-1 and J is TRBJ1-5, with D tentatively TRBD1 (5 bases). The CDR3 totals 15 residues. With 0 bases removed from V and 4 bases from J, the gap between germline ends came to 13 bases. CDR1 is DFQATT, CDR2 SNEGSKA, per germline (reference sequence). CDR3 region: CSAREGQGGNQPQHF. The CDR3 bases are TGCAGTGCTAGAGAAGGTCAGGGTGGGAATCAGCCCCAGCATTTT.

This clonotype was picked up many times. This chain links TRBV7-6 with TRBJ2-3; D remains unclear. CDR3 length: 15 amino acids. Per the germline V gene, CDR1 is SGHVS and CDR2 is FNYEAQ. Trimming left V 2 bases short and J 1 base short, with 10 bases between. CDR3 sequence: CASSLFLEGTDTQYF. The CDR3 coding sequence is TGTGCCAGCAGCTTATTTCTAGAGGGCACAGATACGCAGTATTTT.

The sample holds a few counts of this clonotype. V is TRBV10-2 and J is TRBJ2-1; D is ambiguous. CDR1 is WSHSY, CDR2 SAAADI, per germline. V was clipped by 3 bases and J by 8 bases, with 8 bases between them. This CDR3 comprises 12 residues. DNA of the CDR3: TGCGCCAGCAGTGACCTACGCGATGAGCAGTTCTTC. Translation gives CASSDLRDEQFF.

This clonotype was counted only a few times. A much larger clone lies one base from this, so it may be a read error. V and J are TRBV7-9 and TRBJ2-1; D remains ambiguous. CDR1 and CDR2 (germline): SEHNR, FQNEAQ (reference sequence). The CDR3 spans 14 residues. CDR3 sequence: CASSQDRAANEQLF. Written as DNA, the CDR3 is TGTGCCAGCAGCCAAGACCGCGCGGCCAATGAGCAGCTCTTC.

This clonotype was counted a few times. V is TRBV7-3 and J is TRBJ2-1; D gene ambiguous. The CDR3 consists of 11 residues. The V and J ends lost 5 bases and 12 bases respectively, with 11 bases between them. Per germline, CDR1 SGHTA and CDR2 FQGTGA. Written as DNA, the CDR3 is TGTGCCAGCAGCCTAGGGTATGGGCAGTTCTTC. It is translated as CASSLGYGQFF.

V is TRBV5-6 and J is TRBJ1-5; no clear D gene. Germline CDR1 SGHDT, CDR2 YYEEEE. The CDR3 length is 13 residues. V was cut by 2 bases and J by 3 bases, with 6 bases left in between. The CDR3 here is CASSFGNNQPQHF. Here the CDR3 DNA reads TGTGCCAGCAGCTTTGGGAACAATCAGCCCCAGCATTTT.

This clonotype was seen a handful of times. The rearrangement links TRBV30 to TRBJ2-2, with D uncertain. Germline lookup yields CDR1 GTSNPN and CDR2 SVGIG (reference sequence). The CDR3 is 10 amino acids. Trimming removed 4 bases from V and 7 bases from J, with 4 bases in between. The CDR3 bases are TGTGCCTGGAAATTCGGGGAGCTGTTTTTT. Its translation: CAWKFGELFF.

At least ten counts were recorded for this clonotype. One end of the junction is discordant with germline, which a read error may explain. The chain joins TRBV7-7 to TRBJ2-5; 7 positions agree with TRBD1. The CDR3 covers 15 residues. CDR1 is SSHAT, CDR2 FNYEAQ, per germline (reference sequence). CDR3: CASSLTGQIQETQYF. The CDR3 DNA reads TGTGCTAGCAGCTTAACGGGACAGATCCAAGAGACCCAGTACTTC.